The 28 T cell receptor beta chains reported below all come from one sample, sequenced in a study of blood T cell repertoires in COVID-19. Profiled with immunoSEQ multiplex PCR; TCRdb holds only in-frame clones, not every one. The table lists 250,000 to 300,000 clones, around 93% of them singletons. The sequencing input was PBMCs or T cells enriched from blood (not recorded which). The receptors stem from a human donor in a cohort exposed to, infected with or recovered from COVID-19 (not recorded which). The donor label of this sample is uncertain.

A single count supports this clone. The gene calls are TRBV10-3 and TRBJ1-2, with D tentatively TRBD1 (5 bases). Trimming stripped 10 bases from V and 6 bases from J, with 9 bases between. The CDR3 runs 10 residues. Germline V gene lookup returns CDR1 ENHRY and CDR2 SYGVKD. The CDR3 DNA sequence: TGTGCCACCGGGACTCATGGCTACACCTTC. Protein: CATGTHGYTF.

The chain has TRBV7-9 and TRBJ2-7; TRBD1 aligns across 7 bases. Germline loops: CDR1 SEHNR, CDR2 FQNEAQ (reference sequence). This CDR3 has 15 amino acids. Unmatched junction bases numbered 9, after V lost 4 bases and J lost 3 bases. This CDR3 reads CASSSEAGGSYEQYF. CDR3 DNA: TGTGCCAGCAGCTCCGAGGCAGGGGGTAGCTACGAGCAGTACTTC.

The chain has TRBV3-1 (or the pseudogene TRBV3-2) and TRBJ2-3; a weak D match, TRBD2 (6 bases). Deletions cut 5 bases from V and 2 bases from J, with 17 bases between. Per the germline V gene, CDR1 is LGHDT and CDR2 is YNNKEL (reference sequence). CDR3 length equals 16 residues. This CDR3 reads CASSGWGGALTDTQYF. CDR3 nucleotide sequence: TGTGCCAGCAGCGGGTGGGGCGGGGCCCTCACAGATACGCAGTATTTT.

This chain connects TRBV7-9 to TRBJ1-2, with TRBD1 matching over 12 bases. Per the germline V gene, CDR1 is SEHNR and CDR2 is FQNEAQ (reference sequence). The CDR3 length is 15 residues. Trimming at V came to 6 bases and at J to 4 bases, leaving 6 bases not matched to a gene. Here the CDR3 reads CASSPGQGAPYGYTF. CDR3 bases: TGTGCCAGCAGTCCGGGACAGGGGGCTCCCTATGGCTACACCTTC.

The chain combines TRBV29-1 with TRBJ1-1; 7 nucleotides agree with TRBD1. The CDR3 is 11 amino acids. Germline V gene sequence: CDR1 SQVTM, CDR2 ANQGSEA. J gave up 3 bases and V 6 bases, and 1 base lay outside the gene matches. CDR3 amino acids: CSVDRDTEAFF. Written as DNA, the CDR3 is TGCAGCGTAGACAGGGACACTGAAGCTTTCTTT.

The sample holds one count of this clone. The chain is built from TRBV6-5 and TRBJ1-3; 7 bases agree with TRBD1. The V and J ends lost 6 bases and 2 bases, in that order; junction bases with no gene match: 7. CDR1 is MNHEY, CDR2 SVGAGI, per germline. CDR3 size: 15 residues. The CDR3 loop reads CASSLRGSTGNTIYF. The CDR3 coding sequence is TGTGCCAGCAGCCTCAGGGGGAGTACTGGAAACACCATATATTTT.

This clone was observed a single time. V and J are TRBV30 and TRBJ1-2; D is perhaps TRBD1 (6 bases). Germline-derived CDR1 and CDR2 are GTSNPN and SVGIG (reference sequence). There are 15 residues in the CDR3. The ends were cut back, 0 bases at V and 5 bases at J, with 16 bases in the middle. The CDR3 loop is CAWSVQRGPGYGYTF. CDR3 sequence (DNA): TGTGCCTGGAGTGTACAGCGGGGGCCTGGGTATGGCTACACCTTC.

This sequence joins TRBV29-1 and TRBJ1-1; TRBD1 matches at 10 bases. J was trimmed by 1 base and V by 6 bases; bases with no gene match: 5. Looked up from germline, CDR1 is SQVTM and CDR2 is ANQGSEA. This CDR3 has 14 amino acids. The CDR3 region is CSVGTGVPNTEAFF. The CDR3 DNA follows: TGCAGCGTAGGGACAGGGGTTCCGAACACTGAAGCTTTCTTT.

This chain uses TRBV6-6 with TRBJ1-1; 7 nucleotides line up with TRBD1. After removal of 8 bases from V and 4 bases from J, the junction contained 7 bases not matched to a gene. Germline CDR1 MNHNY, CDR2 SVGAGI (reference sequence). This CDR3 is built from 13 residues. The CDR3 protein is CASGAGGRTEAFF. The CDR3 nucleotides are TGTGCCAGCGGCGCAGGGGGACGCACTGAAGCTTTCTTT.

The rearrangement uses TRBV19 and TRBJ2-7; D uncertain. Germline values: CDR1 LNHDA, CDR2 SQIVND (reference sequence). The ends were cut back, 6 bases at V and 0 bases at J, with 21 bases in the middle. This CDR3 comprises 17 residues. For the CDR3, the DNA is TGTGCCAGTAGCCCTAACCGTCTTAGACGACACTCCTACGAGCAGTACTTC. Protein product: CASSPNRLRRHSYEQYF.

This chain uses TRBV19 with TRBJ1-2; 8 bases fit TRBD1. Germline CDR1 reads LNHDA; CDR2 reads SQIVND (reference sequence). This CDR3 comprises 17 residues. Trimming took 2 bases from V and 2 from J; bases not matched to a gene: 10. CDR3 sequence reads: CASSITGTGLTNYGYTF. The DNA for the CDR3 is TGTGCCAGTAGTATAACAGGGACAGGTCTGACCAACTATGGCTACACCTTC.

About this clone itself: The sample holds other DNA sequences that translate to the same CDR3. This rearrangement joins TRBV9 to TRBJ2-1, with TRBD2 matching over 8 bases. This CDR3 region has 14 residues. The ends lost 1 base at V and 7 bases at J; junction bases unmatched: 4. CDR1 is SGDLS, CDR2 YYNGEE, per germline. CDR3 residues: CASSVTSGGNEQFF. The CDR3 DNA is TGTGCCAGCAGCGTAACTAGCGGAGGTAATGAGCAGTTCTTC.

The chain has TRBV18 and TRBJ1-2; 7 bases are a match to TRBD1. Trimming at V came to 1 base and at J to 1 base, leaving 9 bases not matched to a gene. Germline assignment: CDR1 KGHSH and CDR2 LQKENI. The CDR3 runs to 17 residues. The chain's CDR3 is CASSPRGGTDLNYGYTF. The CDR3 DNA follows: TGTGCCAGCTCACCACGTGGTGGGACAGACCTTAACTATGGCTACACCTTC.

The chain joins TRBV7-2 to TRBJ1-5; a possible D gene is TRBD1 (6 bases). V was shortened by 3 bases and J by 5 bases, with 8 bases between the two germline ends. The CDR3 has 13 amino acids. The germline gives CDR1 SGHTA, CDR2 FQGNSA. The CDR3 DNA reads as TGTGCCAGCAGCTTGGACAGTTATCAGCCCCAGCATTTT. Translated, it gives CASSLDSYQPQHF. The entire variable domain, with the rest obtained from reference TRBV7-2 and TRBJ1-5, is as follows: GAGVSQSPSNKVTEKGKDVELRCDPISGHTALYWYRQSLGQGLEFLIYFQGNSAPDKSGLPSDRFSAERTGGSVSTLTIQRTQQEDSAVYLCASSLDSYQPQHFGDGTRLSIL.

Here the CDR3 DNA reads TGTGCCAGCCGGGGACAGTCGTTCTCTGGAAACACCATATATTTT. Its protein is CASRGQSFSGNTIYF. The V and J genes are TRBV11-2 and TRBJ1-3, with 7 bases that match TRBD1. The junction had 7 bases not matched to a gene; V was cut back by 8 bases and J by 0 bases. Looked up from germline, CDR1 is SGHAT and CDR2 is FQNNGV. This CDR3 spans 15 amino acids.

The chain recombines TRBV7-8 with TRBJ1-6; D possibly corresponds to TRBD1 (6 bases). V was trimmed by 1 base and J by 7 bases, leaving 8 bases between them. The CDR3 spans 14 residues. Germline CDR1 and CDR2: SGHVS and FQNEAQ. DNA of the CDR3: TGTGCCAGCAGCTTAGGGACAGACAATTCACCCCTCCACTTT. This sequence encodes CASSLGTDNSPLHF.

The rearrangement joins TRBV2 to TRBJ2-1; 9 nucleotides agree with TRBD1. CDR3 size: 12 residues. Germline CDR1 SNHLY, CDR2 FYNNEI. J lost 9 bases, V lost 5 bases, and 2 bases had no gene match. For the CDR3, the DNA is TGTGCCAGCAGTCAGGACAGGGGTGAGCAGTTCTTC. This gives the protein CASSQDRGEQFF.

V gene TRBV9 combines with J gene TRBJ1-5; D is unresolved. V was pared by 0 bases and J by 5 bases, with 9 bases between. Germline V gene data show CDR1 as SGDLS and CDR2 as YYNGEE. The CDR3 runs to 14 residues. CDR3 sequence reads: CASSVVPSDQPQHF. For the CDR3, the DNA is TGTGCCAGCAGCGTAGTACCGAGCGATCAGCCCCAGCATTTT.

V usage is TRBV14 and J usage is TRBJ1-1; maybe TRBD1 (5 bases). The germline V gene has CDR1 SGHDN and CDR2 FVKESK. The CDR3 is 13 amino acids. Trimming shortened V by 4 bases and J by 3 bases, and 9 bases separated the two germline ends. The chain's CDR3 is CASSLQGDTEAFF. The CDR3 region has the DNA TGTGCCAGCAGCCTTCAGGGCGACACTGAAGCTTTCTTT.

V is TRBV4-2 and J is TRBJ2-5; 9 nucleotides agree with TRBD2. The CDR3 spans 18 residues. V dropped 1 base and J dropped 2; count of bases not matched to a gene: 11. CDR1 is LGHNA, CDR2 YNFKEQ, per germline. CDR3 coding DNA: TGTGCCAGCAGCCAAGCATCTAGCGGGGTGGGTCCTCAAGAGACCCAGTACTTC. Translating gives CASSQASSGVGPQETQYF.

The rearrangement uses TRBV9 and TRBJ2-3; 8 bases line up with TRBD2. The V gene's germline CDR1 is SGDLS and CDR2 YYNGEE. The CDR3 has 16 residues. Trimming at V came to 0 bases and at J to 4 bases, leaving 7 bases not matched to a gene. The CDR3 sequence: CASSVDSGGPSDTQYF. The DNA for the CDR3 is TGTGCCAGCAGCGTAGATTCGGGGGGGCCATCAGATACGCAGTATTTT. Based on the CDR3 plus reference TRBV9 and TRBJ2-3, the full variable domain is DSGVTQTPKHLITATGQRVTLRCSPRSGDLSVYWYQQSLDQGLQFLIQYYNGEERAKGNILERFSAQQFPDLHSELNLSSLELGDSALYFCASSVDSGGPSDTQYFGPGTRLTVL.

The chain carries TRBV6-1 and TRBJ1-2; D is undetermined. This CDR3 is 12 amino acids long. Trimming pared 2 bases from V and 8 bases from J, leaving 9 bases between. CDR1 and CDR2 from the germline V gene are MNHNS and SASEGT. The CDR3 nucleotides read TGTGCCAGCAGTGAAAATGCCTACGGCTACACCTTC. Translated, it gives CASSENAYGYTF.

In its sample, this clone was seen once. DNA of the CDR3: TGTGCCAGCAGCTCCTACAGGGGTGGAACTAATGAAAAACTGTTTTTT. The encoded protein is CASSSYRGGTNEKLFF. The rearrangement uses TRBV11-2 and TRBJ1-4; 7 bases align to TRBD1. Looked up from germline, CDR1 is SGHAT and CDR2 is FQNNGV. The ends lost 4 bases at V and 1 base at J; junction bases unmatched: 6. This CDR3 region has 16 residues. The full variable domain, its missing parts supplied by reference TRBV11-2 and TRBJ1-4, is EAGVAQSPRYKIIEKRQSVAFWCNPISGHATLYWYQQILGQGPKLLIQFQNNGVVDDSQLPKDRFSAERLKGVDSTLKIQPAKLEDSAVYLCASSSYRGGTNEKLFFGSGTQLSVL.

The chain joins TRBV18 to TRBJ2-1; D remains unclear. Germline V gives CDR1 KGHSH, CDR2 LQKENI. The CDR3 has 15 amino acids. Trimming took 6 bases from V and 0 from J, leaving 12 bases between them. CDR3 sequence reads: CASSPGDGSYNEQFF. As DNA, the CDR3 is TGTGCCAGCTCTCCCGGTGATGGCTCCTACAATGAGCAGTTCTTC.

J is TRBJ1-2 and V is TRBV9; D possibly corresponds to TRBD1 (6 bases). V lost 10 bases and J lost 0, with 19 bases in between. The CDR3 is 15 amino acids. Germline CDR1 SGDLS, CDR2 YYNGEE. In nucleotides, the CDR3 is TGTGCCCGCCTCGGGGGGCCAAAAGCTAACTATGGCTACACCTTC. Amino acid sequence: CARLGGPKANYGYTF.

The V gene is TRBV11-2, the J gene TRBJ2-3, with D perhaps matching TRBD2 (6 bases). The germline gives CDR1 SGHAT, CDR2 FQNNGV. Trimming cost V 5 bases and J 11 bases, with 14 bases left between them. This CDR3 is built from 12 residues. The CDR3 is CASSHGGAEQYF. The CDR3 nucleotides read TGTGCCAGCAGCCACGGAGGGGCAGAGCAGTATTTT.

This chain links TRBV10-1 with TRBJ2-3; D perhaps matches TRBD2 (6 bases). This CDR3 comprises 17 residues. Germline V gene data show CDR1 as WNHNN and CDR2 as SYGVQD (reference sequence). Trimming shortened V by 2 bases and J by 2 bases, and 17 bases separated the two germline ends. In DNA form, the CDR3 reads TGCGCCAGCAGTGAGCCCATGCGGGGTAATAACACAGATACGCAGTATTTT. It yields the protein CASSEPMRGNNTDTQYF.

This chain connects TRBV10-3 to TRBJ1-5; the D gene is possibly TRBD1 (6 bases). This CDR3 has 16 amino acids. The V end was cut by 3 bases, the J end by 2 bases, with 14 bases between. CDR1 and CDR2 (germline): ENHRY, SYGVKD. CDR3 nucleotides: TGTGCCATCAGTGACGGGGGGCGCCGGGGCAATCAGCCCCAGCATTTT. This gives the protein CAISDGGRRGNQPQHF.